Listed below are T cell receptor beta chains from one sample, sequenced in a study of blood T cell repertoires in COVID-19. Produced via immunoSEQ multiplex PCR; TCRdb's table is partial and in-frame only. The sample has 100,000 to 150,000 clones; around 82% are singletons. Sequences were obtained from peripheral blood. The receptor set was obtained from an elderly man with active or convalescent COVID-19. The CDR3 runs from the conserved cysteine through the conserved F or W. Fields, in order: J gene, clone size, V gene, D gene, CDR3 DNA, CDR3 protein. D genes are given only for firm matches. Size is omitted from some rows. Given values are once, few, many or a class for expanded clones.

TRBJ1-6,.,TRBV5-8,TRBD1,TGTGCCAGCAGCTCTAGACAGGGCTCCTATAATTCACCCCTCCACTTT,CASSSRQGSYNSPLHF
TRBJ1-4,few,TRBV15,.,TGTGCCACCAGCAGAGCAAACCCGGGATATGAAAAACTGTTTTTT,CATSRANPGYEKLFF
TRBJ1-1,.,TRBV4-1,TRBD1,TGCGCCAGCAGCCAAACCCCGGGACAGGTGCAAGCTTTCTTT,CASSQTPGQVQAFF
TRBJ1-2,.,TRBV9,.,TGTGCCAGCAGTCCCGCCTCCCAGGGATACTATGGCTACACCTTC,CASSPASQGYYGYTF
TRBJ1-1,.,TRBV6-5,.,TGTGCCAGCAGTCCCCGCGGCAGGGAAAACACTGAAGCTTTCTTT,CASSPRGRENTEAFF
TRBJ2-1,few,TRBV6-2/TRBV6-3,.,TGTGCCAGCAGTTACTCCCCCCCATGGGGCATATACAATGAGCAGTTCTTC,CASSYSPPWGIYNEQFF
TRBJ2-5,.,TRBV7-9,TRBD1,TGTGCCAGCAGCCCCGGTGGACAGGTCAGAGAGACCCAGTACTTC,CASSPGGQVRETQYF
TRBJ2-2,.,TRBV7-2,.,TGTGCCAGCAGCTTAGCGTTTTCGGGGAACACCGGGGAGCTGTTTTTT,CASSLAFSGNTGELFF
TRBJ2-7,.,TRBV6-2/TRBV6-3,.,TGTGCCAGCAGTTACTCCCCAGGGACACTTTTCTCCTACGAGCAGTACTTC,CASSYSPGTLFSYEQYF
TRBJ2-2,.,TRBV6-2/TRBV6-3,.,TGTGCCAGCAGTTACCCGGGGGTAAACACCGGGGAGCTGTTTTTT,CASSYPGVNTGELFF
TRBJ2-7,.,TRBV13,TRBD1,TGTGCCAGCAGCTCGGACAGGGGTCACGAGCAGTACTTC,CASSSDRGHEQYF
TRBJ2-3,.,TRBV18,.,TGTGCCAGCTCACCAGTCCCCGGTAGTGATACGCAGTATTTT,CASSPVPGSDTQYF
TRBJ1-6,.,TRBV28,.,TGTGCCAGCAGTCCTCCAGGGGAGAGTTCACCCCTCCACTTT,CASSPPGESSPLHF
TRBJ2-5,.,TRBV6-5,.,TGTGCCAGCAGTTACGGTGACACCCAAGAGACCCAGTACTTC,CASSYGDTQETQYF
TRBJ2-3,.,TRBV10-3,TRBD2,TGTGCCATCAGCGGAGGACTAGCGGGGAGCACAGATACGCAGTATTTT,CAISGGLAGSTDTQYF
TRBJ2-2,.,TRBV28,.,TGTGCCTCCCAAGAGGGGGACGCTGGGTTGGGGGAGCTGTTTTTT,CASQEGDAGLGELFF
TRBJ1-2,.,TRBV2,.,TGTGCCAGCAGCGACATGGGGGGAGATTTGGGTGGCTACACCTTC,CASSDMGGDLGGYTF
TRBJ2-7,.,TRBV5-1,.,TGCGCCAGCAGCTTGTCTCCGGTATCCTACGAGCAGTACTTC,CASSLSPVSYEQYF
TRBJ2-7,few,TRBV6-5,TRBD1,TGTGCCAGCAACACTAAGCAGGGGACAGGGGTCGAGCAGTACTTC,CASNTKQGTGVEQYF
TRBJ2-1,once,TRBV6-5,.,TGTGCCAGCAGTAAGGACAGCTCCTACAATGAGCAGTTCTTC,CASSKDSSYNEQFF
TRBJ2-7,.,TRBV29-1,.,TGCAGCGTTAGCCAGGAATACTACGAGCAGTACTTC,CSVSQEYYEQYF
TRBJ2-2,.,TRBV9,.,TGTGCCAGCAAATTCGGCGGGTCGAACACCGGGGAGCTGTTTTTT,CASKFGGSNTGELFF
TRBJ1-4,.,TRBV5-1,.,TGCGCCAGCGCCTTTACTGTTAATGAAAAACTGTTTTTT,CASAFTVNEKLFF
TRBJ1-6,.,TRBV15,.,TGTGCCACCAGCAGAGTTAATAATTCACCCCTCCACTTT,CATSRVNNSPLHF
TRBJ2-2,few,TRBV3-1/TRBV3-2,TRBD2,TGTGCCAGCAGTCGTAGCGGGGGGAACACCGGGGAGCTGTTTTTT,CASSRSGGNTGELFF
TRBJ2-3,.,TRBV18,.,TGTGCCAGCTCACCTGCTGAGCTCACCTACACAGATACGCAGTATTTT,CASSPAELTYTDTQYF
TRBJ1-2,few,TRBV4-3,TRBD1,TGCGCCAGCAGCCCCGGGTACAGGGGCCCCTATGGCTACACCTTC,CASSPGYRGPYGYTF
TRBJ2-2,.,TRBV9,TRBD1,TGTGCCAGCAGGGAATCGGGACAGGCCACCGGGGAGCTGTTTTTT,CASRESGQATGELFF
TRBJ1-6,.,TRBV3-1/TRBV3-2,TRBD1,TGTGCCAGCAGCCAATCAGAGACAGGGGATTCACCCCTCCACTTT,CASSQSETGDSPLHF
TRBJ2-3,few,TRBV2,TRBD2,TGTGCCAACCAAGAGGGCCGCGGGGGGAGTAGCACAGATACGCAGTATTTT,CANQEGRGGSSTDTQYF
TRBJ1-2,.,TRBV19,.,TGTGCCAGTACGGGACATTCCCTTAACTATGGCTACACCTTC,CASTGHSLNYGYTF
TRBJ2-2,.,TRBV9,TRBD2,TGTGCCAGCAGCGTAGTCGGTTCGGGACTAGCCCCCGGGGAGCTGTTTTTT,CASSVVGSGLAPGELFF
TRBJ2-2,.,TRBV23-1,.,TGCGCCAGCAGTCAATCCCCCCGGGGGAAAAACACCGGGGAGCTGTTTTTT,CASSQSPRGKNTGELFF
TRBJ1-2,once,TRBV24-1,TRBD1,TGTGCCACCAGTGACCCGACAGGGGGGAACTATGGCTACACCTTC,CATSDPTGGNYGYTF
TRBJ2-4,.,TRBV6-2/TRBV6-3,TRBD2,TGTGCCAGCAGTCACGGACTAGCGGAAATAGCCAAAAACATTCAGTACTTC,CASSHGLAEIAKNIQYF
TRBJ1-1,.,TRBV25-1,TRBD1,TGTGCCAGCAGGAGGGACAGGGTGGGAATGGACACTGAAGCTTTCTTT,CASRRDRVGMDTEAFF
TRBJ2-7,.,TRBV23-1,.,TGCGCCAGCAGTCTTCGGACAGCCTCCTACGAGCAGTACTTC,CASSLRTASYEQYF
TRBJ2-2,few,TRBV11-2,.,TGTGCCAGCAGCTTAGTCAGGGCAAGCGGGGAGCTGTTTTTT,CASSLVRASGELFF
TRBJ2-2,once,TRBV4-1,.,TGCGCCAGCAGCCAAGAAACAGGGACGAACACCGGGGAGCTGTTTTTT,CASSQETGTNTGELFF